These T cell receptor beta chains were read from a single sample in a study of blood T cell repertoires in COVID-19. TCRdb keeps only in-frame clones here, not all; method: immunoSEQ multiplex PCR. The repertoire holds 40,000 to 45,000 clones, with around 79% as singletons. Material: peripheral blood. Every receptor here comes from an elderly woman with acute or convalescent COVID-19. The CDR3 runs from the conserved cysteine through the conserved F or W. The order of the fields is D gene, clone size, J gene, V gene, CDR3 protein, CDR3 DNA. D genes are given only for firm matches. Rows may omit the clone size; those that give it use once, few, many or a size class.

D gene: -; clone size: -; J gene: TRBJ2-3; V gene: TRBV19; CDR3 protein: CASSLSGVQDTQYF; CDR3 DNA: TGTGCCAGTAGTCTATCCGGAGTTCAGGATACGCAGTATTTT
D gene: TRBD2; clone size: -; J gene: TRBJ2-7; V gene: TRBV5-4; CDR3 protein: CASSAGAGGSYEQYF; CDR3 DNA: TGTGCCAGCAGCGCTGGGGCGGGAGGGAGCTACGAGCAGTACTTC
D gene: TRBD1; clone size: once; J gene: TRBJ2-4; V gene: TRBV28; CDR3 protein: CASSPSGQEAKNIQYF; CDR3 DNA: TGTGCCAGCAGTCCATCAGGACAGGAAGCCAAAAACATTCAGTACTTC
D gene: -; clone size: -; J gene: TRBJ1-2; V gene: TRBV30; CDR3 protein: CAWSTSGRSYGYTF; CDR3 DNA: TGTGCCTGGAGTACCTCGGGGAGGTCCTATGGCTACACCTTC
D gene: -; clone size: -; J gene: TRBJ1-4; V gene: TRBV19; CDR3 protein: CASSTERAREEKLFF; CDR3 DNA: TGTGCCAGTAGTACCGAAAGGGCGCGGGAGGAAAAACTGTTTTTT
D gene: TRBD2; clone size: -; J gene: TRBJ2-1; V gene: TRBV10-3; CDR3 protein: CAISDPRTSGRTSSYNEQFF; CDR3 DNA: TGTGCCATCAGTGACCCGCGGACTAGCGGGAGGACAAGCTCCTACAATGAGCAGTTCTTC
D gene: TRBD1; clone size: -; J gene: TRBJ1-2; V gene: TRBV11-2; CDR3 protein: CASSSRDRANYGYTF; CDR3 DNA: TGTGCCAGCAGCTCCCGGGACAGGGCGAACTATGGCTACACCTTC
D gene: TRBD1; clone size: -; J gene: TRBJ1-6; V gene: TRBV28; CDR3 protein: CASSLPGTGQSPLHF; CDR3 DNA: TGTGCCAGCAGTTTACCCGGGACAGGGCAATCACCCCTCCACTTT
D gene: -; clone size: -; J gene: TRBJ1-5; V gene: TRBV19; CDR3 protein: CASSLQGPSNQPQHF; CDR3 DNA: TGTGCCAGTAGTTTACAGGGACCTAGCAATCAGCCCCAGCATTTT
D gene: TRBD1; clone size: -; J gene: TRBJ2-7; V gene: TRBV5-1; CDR3 protein: CASSSRQGAGSSYEQYF; CDR3 DNA: TGCGCCAGCAGCTCTAGACAGGGGGCTGGGAGCTCCTACGAGCAGTACTTC
D gene: -; clone size: -; J gene: TRBJ1-2; V gene: TRBV5-1; CDR3 protein: CASTPGGGSYGYTF; CDR3 DNA: TGCGCCAGCACCCCCGGGGGGGGCAGCTATGGCTACACCTTC
D gene: -; clone size: -; J gene: TRBJ1-4; V gene: TRBV2; CDR3 protein: CASSQRVDNEKLFF; CDR3 DNA: TGTGCCAGCAGTCAACGGGTCGATAATGAAAAACTGTTTTTT
D gene: TRBD1; clone size: -; J gene: TRBJ1-5; V gene: TRBV11-1; CDR3 protein: CASSSGQGGNQPQHF; CDR3 DNA: TGTGCCAGCAGCTCCGGACAGGGAGGCAATCAGCCCCAGCATTTT
D gene: -; clone size: -; J gene: TRBJ2-2; V gene: TRBV5-1; CDR3 protein: CASSHLTGEATGELFF; CDR3 DNA: TGCGCCAGCAGCCACCTGACGGGGGAGGCCACCGGGGAGCTGTTTTTT
D gene: -; clone size: few; J gene: TRBJ2-5; V gene: TRBV18; CDR3 protein: CASSPSQPRRMETQYF; CDR3 DNA: TGTGCCAGCTCACCGTCACAGCCCCGGAGGATGGAGACCCAGTACTTC
D gene: -; clone size: -; J gene: TRBJ1-1; V gene: TRBV28; CDR3 protein: CASSKSGRYTEAFF; CDR3 DNA: TGTGCCAGCAGTAAATCCGGGAGATACACTGAAGCTTTCTTT
D gene: TRBD2; clone size: once; J gene: TRBJ2-1; V gene: TRBV25-1; CDR3 protein: CASSDSREVYNEQFF; CDR3 DNA: TGTGCCAGCAGTGACTCGCGGGAGGTGTACAATGAGCAGTTCTTC
D gene: -; clone size: -; J gene: TRBJ1-5; V gene: TRBV11-2; CDR3 protein: CASSLVTGPQHF; CDR3 DNA: TGTGCCAGCAGCTTAGTTACGGGGCCCCAGCATTTT
D gene: -; clone size: -; J gene: TRBJ1-2; V gene: TRBV16; CDR3 protein: CASSLNRQGGYGYTF; CDR3 DNA: TGTGCCAGCAGCCTTAACCGCCAGGGTGGATATGGCTACACCTTC
D gene: TRBD1; clone size: -; J gene: TRBJ2-3; V gene: TRBV6-2/TRBV6-3; CDR3 protein: CASSSSGGTADVKSDTQYF; CDR3 DNA: TGTGCCAGCAGTTCCTCAGGGGGCACAGCGGACGTTAAGTCAGATACGCAGTATTTT
D gene: TRBD2; clone size: -; J gene: TRBJ2-7; V gene: TRBV24-1; CDR3 protein: CATSVETSEYF; CDR3 DNA: TGTGCCACCAGTGTCGAAACTAGCGAGTACTTC
D gene: TRBD2; clone size: once; J gene: TRBJ2-2; V gene: TRBV9; CDR3 protein: CASSALTGTSGNTGELFF; CDR3 DNA: TGTGCCAGCAGCGCTCTTACCGGGACTAGCGGGAACACCGGGGAGCTGTTTTTT
D gene: TRBD2; clone size: -; J gene: TRBJ2-7; V gene: TRBV6-5; CDR3 protein: CATSPLGGRVYEQYF; CDR3 DNA: TGTGCCACTTCCCCTCTGGGCGGGAGGGTTTACGAGCAGTACTTC